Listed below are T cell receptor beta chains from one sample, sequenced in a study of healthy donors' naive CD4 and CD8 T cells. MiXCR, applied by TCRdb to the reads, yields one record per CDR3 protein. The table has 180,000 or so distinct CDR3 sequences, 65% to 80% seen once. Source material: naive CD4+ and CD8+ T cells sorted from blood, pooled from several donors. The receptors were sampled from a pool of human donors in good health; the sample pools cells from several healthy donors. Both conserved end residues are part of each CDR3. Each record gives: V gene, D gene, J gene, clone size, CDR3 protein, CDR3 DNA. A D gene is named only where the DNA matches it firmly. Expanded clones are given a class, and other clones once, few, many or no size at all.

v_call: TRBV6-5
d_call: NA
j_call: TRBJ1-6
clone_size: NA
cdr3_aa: CASSYSGVSPLHF
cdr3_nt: TGTGCCAGCAGTTACTCGGGGGTTTCACCCCTCCACTTT

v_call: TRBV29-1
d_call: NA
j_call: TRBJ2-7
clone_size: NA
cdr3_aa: CSVLQGINYEQYF
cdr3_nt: TGCAGCGTTCTCCAGGGTATTAACTACGAGCAGTACTTC

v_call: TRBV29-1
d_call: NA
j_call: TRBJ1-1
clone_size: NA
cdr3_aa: CSHQGLSTEAFF
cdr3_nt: TGCAGCCACCAGGGACTGAGCACTGAAGCTTTCTTT

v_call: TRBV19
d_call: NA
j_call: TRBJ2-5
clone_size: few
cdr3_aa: CASRGLTGTQETQYF
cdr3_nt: TGTGCCAGTAGGGGACTTACCGGGACTCAAGAGACCCAGTACTTC

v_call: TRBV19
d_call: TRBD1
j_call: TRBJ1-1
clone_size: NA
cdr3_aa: CASSIQDRSPTEAFF
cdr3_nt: TGTGCCAGTAGTATTCAGGACAGGTCCCCCACTGAAGCTTTCTTT

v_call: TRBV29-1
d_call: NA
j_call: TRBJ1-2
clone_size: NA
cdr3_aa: CSVEWRTEVYGYTF
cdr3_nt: TGCAGCGTTGAATGGCGGACGGAGGTCTATGGCTACACCTTC

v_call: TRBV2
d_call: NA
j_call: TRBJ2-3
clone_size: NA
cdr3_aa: CASREGYTQYF
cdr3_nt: TGTGCCAGCAGAGAGGGGTATACGCAGTATTTT

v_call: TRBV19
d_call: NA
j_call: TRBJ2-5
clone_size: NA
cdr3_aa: CASSPLYQETQYF
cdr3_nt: TGTGCCAGTAGTCCATTGTACCAAGAGACCCAGTACTTC

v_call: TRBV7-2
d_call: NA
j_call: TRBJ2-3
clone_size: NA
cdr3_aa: CASSLDRWSTDTQYF
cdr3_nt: TGTGCCAGCAGCTTAGATAGGTGGAGCACAGATACGCAGTATTTT

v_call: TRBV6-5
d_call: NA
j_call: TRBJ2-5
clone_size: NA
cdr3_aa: CATRSGQETQYF
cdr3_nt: TGTGCCACGAGGAGTGGACAGGAGACCCAGTACTTC

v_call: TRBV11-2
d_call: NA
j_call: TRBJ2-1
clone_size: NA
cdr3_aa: CASTFSSYNEQFF
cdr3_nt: TGTGCCAGCACCTTCAGCTCCTACAATGAGCAGTTCTTC

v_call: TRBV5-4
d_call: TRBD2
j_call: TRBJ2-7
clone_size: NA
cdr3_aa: CASSLGLVYEQYF
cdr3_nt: TGTGCCAGCAGCTTAGGACTAGTCTACGAGCAGTACTTC

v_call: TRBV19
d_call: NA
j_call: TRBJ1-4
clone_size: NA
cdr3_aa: CASKDRFREGYEDEKLFF
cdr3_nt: TGTGCCAGTAAGGATCGGTTTCGGGAGGGATATGAAGATGAAAAACTGTTTTTT

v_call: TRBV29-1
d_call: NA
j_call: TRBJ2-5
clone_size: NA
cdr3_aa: CSVEETTETQYF
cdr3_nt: TGCAGCGTTGAAGAAACTACGGAGACCCAGTACTTC

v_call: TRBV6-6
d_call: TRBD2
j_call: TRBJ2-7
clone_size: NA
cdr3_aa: CASSYRTRDYSYEQYF
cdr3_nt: TGTGCCAGCAGTTATCGGACCCGGGACTACTCCTACGAGCAGTACTTC

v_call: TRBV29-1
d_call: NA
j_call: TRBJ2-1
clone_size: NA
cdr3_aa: CSVEGTGVEQFF
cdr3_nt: TGCAGCGTTGAAGGGACGGGAGTGGAGCAGTTCTTC

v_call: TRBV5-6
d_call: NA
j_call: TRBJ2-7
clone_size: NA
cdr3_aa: CASSLGPHYEQYF
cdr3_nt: TGTGCCAGCAGCTTGGGACCCCACTACGAGCAGTACTTC

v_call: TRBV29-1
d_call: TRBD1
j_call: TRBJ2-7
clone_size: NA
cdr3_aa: CSAEGDRGHEQYF
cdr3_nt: TGCAGCGCTGAGGGAGACAGGGGCCACGAGCAGTACTTC

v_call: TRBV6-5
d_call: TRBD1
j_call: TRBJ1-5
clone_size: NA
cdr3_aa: CASSRNRGPNQPQHF
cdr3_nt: TGTGCCAGCAGCCGCAACAGGGGCCCCAATCAGCCCCAGCATTTT

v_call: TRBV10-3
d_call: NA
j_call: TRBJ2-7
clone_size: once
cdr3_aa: CAISEGTATYEQYF
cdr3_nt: TGTGCCATCAGTGAGGGTACAGCCACCTACGAGCAGTACTTC

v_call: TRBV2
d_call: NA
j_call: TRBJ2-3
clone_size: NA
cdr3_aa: CASTALKGGGTDTQYF
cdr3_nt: TGTGCCAGCACTGCTTTGAAGGGCGGGGGCACAGATACGCAGTATTTT

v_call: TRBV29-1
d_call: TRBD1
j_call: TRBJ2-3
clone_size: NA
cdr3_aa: CSATHRQGASTDTQYF
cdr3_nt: TGCAGCGCTACCCACCGACAGGGGGCGAGCACAGATACGCAGTATTTT

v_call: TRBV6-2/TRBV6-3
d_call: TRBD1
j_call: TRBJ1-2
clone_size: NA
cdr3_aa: CASSLYGTGEFGYTF
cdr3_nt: TGTGCCAGCAGCCTCTACGGGACAGGGGAGTTTGGCTACACCTTC

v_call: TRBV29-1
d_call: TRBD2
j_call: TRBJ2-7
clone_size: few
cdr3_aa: CSVEREGSYEQYF
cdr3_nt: TGCAGCGTCGAGAGGGAGGGCTCCTACGAGCAGTACTTC